The present T cell receptor beta chain was sequenced within a study of cytomegalovirus exposure and HLA in healthy donors. The study sampled nominally healthy donors, though unrecorded immune exposures were likely. The primer mix had 60 Vbeta and 13 Jbeta primers. Sequenced by immunoSEQ multiplex PCR; TCRdb stores in-frame clones only, minus some. The data show about 200,000 clones, with roughly 85% seen just once and about 4.4% held by the top ten. Germline V gene sequence: CDR1 MGHRA, CDR2 YSYEKL. V was shortened by 4 bases and J by 1 base, with 13 bases between the two germline ends. The CDR3 is 15 residues long.

This chain uses TRBV4-1 with TRBJ1-1, with D possibly TRBD1 on 6 matching bases. This sequence was found in a woman aged 25 to 39 in good health and CMV-seropositive. The source material was PBMCs. The chain's CDR3 is CASSPTDSRNTEAFF. The CDR3 bases are TGCGCCAGCAGCCCGACGGACAGTAGGAACACTGAAGCTTTCTTT.